The 19 T cell receptor beta chains in this list originate from one sample, sequenced in a study of Graves' ophthalmopathy and Graves' hyperthyroidism. Amplification from RNA transcripts yielded the TCR beta CDR3 regions. The first round was an RT-PCR with HTBI primers, and the second round was a multiplex PCR. Using its own MiXCR run on the multiplex PCR reads, TCRdb lists one record per CDR3 protein. The top ten clones hold about 4.9% of a sample with tens of thousands of distinct CDR3 sequences, approximately 50% of them seen once. The specimen sequenced was peripheral blood. Receptor source: an adult woman with Graves' ophthalmopathy.

On this clonotype: A clone one base away is much larger, so this may be a read error. This chain links TRBV25-1 with TRBJ2-7; 7 bases map to TRBD2. J gave up 3 bases and V 5 bases, and 7 bases lay outside the gene matches. Germline lookup yields CDR1 MGHDK and CDR2 SYGVNS. This CDR3 is 14 amino acids long. The CDR3 DNA is TGTGCCAGCAGTTTGGGGGGGATGGACTACGAGCAGTACTTC. Residues: CASSLGGMDYEQYF.

The table lists this clonotype with many counts. This may be a read error: a much more frequent sequence differs by one nucleotide. This rearrangement joins TRBV7-6 to TRBJ2-7; possible D gene TRBD2, 7 bases. The germline V gene has CDR1 SGHVS and CDR2 FNYEAQ. This CDR3 is 14 amino acids long. Trimming took 1 base from V and 9 from J, leaving 16 bases between them. In DNA, the CDR3 is TGTGCCAGCAGCTTAGGGGGGGGCAGCCACGCGCAGTACTTC. It translates to CASSLGGGSHAQYF.

V gene TRBV20-1 combines with J gene TRBJ1-2; D is uncertain. The length of the CDR3 is 14 residues. From germline, CDR1 is DFQATT and CDR2 SNEGSKA (reference sequence). Trimming cost V 4 bases and J 5 bases, with 17 bases left between them. This CDR3 is CSAIRHGRDYGYTF. CDR3 in DNA: TGCAGTGCTATACGACATGGACGGGATTATGGCTACACCTTC.

This clonotype was counted at least ten times. The rearrangement uses TRBV19 and TRBJ1-2; a weak D match, TRBD1 (5 bases). CDR1 LNHDA and CDR2 SQIVND come from the germline V gene (reference sequence). Trimming took 4 bases from V and 2 from J, leaving 8 bases between them. The CDR3 has 13 residues. This CDR3 reads CASSTGANYGYTF. CDR3 DNA: TGTGCCAGTAGTACCGGGGCGAACTATGGCTACACCTTC. Using reference TRBV19 and TRBJ1-2 for the parts outside the CDR3, the full variable domain is DGGITQSPKYLFRKEGQNVTLSCEQNLNHDAMYWYRQDPGQGLRLIYYSQIVNDFQKGDIAEGYSVSREKKESFPLTVTSAQKNPTAFYLCASSTGANYGYTFGSGTRLTVV.

The rearrangement joins TRBV6-5 to TRBJ1-2; 9 bases align to TRBD1. The CDR3 contains 16 residues. Germline CDR1 MNHEY, CDR2 SVGAGI. Losses at the gene ends were 3 bases for V and 8 bases for J; bases not matched to a gene: 13. CDR3 amino acids: CASSYGGMGTGGGYTF. In DNA, the CDR3 is TGTGCCAGCAGTTATGGGGGGATGGGCACAGGGGGCGGCTACACCTTC.

This chain links TRBV10-3 with TRBJ1-5; 8 positions match TRBD1. Germline-derived CDR1 and CDR2 are ENHRY and SYGVKD. The junction had 17 bases not matched to a gene; V was cut back by 10 bases and J by 3 bases. There are 17 residues in the CDR3. CDR3 sequence: CANRDRKKVRPNQPQHF. As DNA, the CDR3 is TGTGCCAACCGGGACAGGAAAAAGGTCAGACCCAATCAGCCCCAGCATTTT.

The CDR3 loop is CASRPGLAGSYEQYF. The CDR3 region has the DNA TGTGCCAGCAGGCCGGGACTAGCGGGGTCCTACGAGCAGTACTTC. The chain has TRBV2 and TRBJ2-7; TRBD2 matches 13 bases. The CDR3 sequence is 15 residues long. Germline loops: CDR1 SNHLY, CDR2 FYNNEI. The V segment lost 6 bases and the J segment 1 base; nucleotides outside the gene matches: 3.

This clonotype was seen at least ten times. One base away lies a much larger clone, so this may be a sequencing read error. V and J are TRBV6-1 and TRBJ2-7; D is perhaps TRBD1 (6 bases). Germline V gene sequence: CDR1 MNHNS, CDR2 SASEGT. The CDR3 sequence is 14 residues long. The germline V and J ends were trimmed by 9 bases and 2 bases, with 17 bases remaining between them. CDR3 bases: TGTGCCAGTGTCAGGACAGACTCCGCCTACGAGCAGTACTTC. It yields the protein CASVRTDSAYEQYF.

This clonotype has at least ten counts. The chain links TRBV5-5 to TRBJ2-7, with unresolved D. The CDR3 has 12 residues. Germline V lookup: CDR1 SGHKS, CDR2 YYEKEE (reference sequence). Trimming removed 3 bases at V and 2 bases at J, with 6 bases between. The CDR3 protein is CASSSATYEQYF. DNA for the CDR3: TGTGCCAGCAGCTCGGCGACCTACGAGCAGTACTTC.

As to this clonotype: This may come from a read error, since a much larger clone is one base off. The CDR3 bases are TGTGCCAGCAGTTTAGACAGGGTTGAGCAGCTCTTC. It yields the protein CASSLDRVEQLF. The chain uses TRBV12-3 or TRBV12-4 and TRBJ2-1; D may be TRBD1 (6 bases). The CDR3 runs 12 residues.

This clonotype was counted ten times or more. The gene calls are TRBV7-9 and TRBJ1-5; TRBD1 agrees at 7 bases. The V gene's germline CDR1 is SEHNR and CDR2 FQNEAQ (reference sequence). CDR3 length equals 13 residues. Losses at the gene ends were 4 bases for V and 7 bases for J; bases not matched to a gene: 4. CDR3 nucleotides: TGTGCCAGCAGCTCGACAGGGAACCAGCCCCAGCATTTT. It is translated as CASSSTGNQPQHF.

The genes are TRBV7-4 and TRBJ2-7; 11 bases line up with TRBD1. From germline, CDR1 is SGHVT and CDR2 SQSDAQ. CDR3 length: 12 amino acids. Trimming at V came to 8 bases and at J to 4 bases, leaving 1 base not matched to a gene. In nucleotides, the CDR3 is TGTGCCAGCGGGGACAGGGGGTACGAGCAGTACTTC. Protein product: CASGDRGYEQYF.

About this clonotype: The CDR3 carries no conserved terminal phenylalanine or tryptophan, so it likely arises from a read error. The chain has TRBV20-1 and TRBJ1-1, with D maybe TRBD1 (5 bases). The V end was cut by 5 bases, the J end by 4 bases, with 17 bases between. The CDR3 spans 14 residues. Germline V CDR1 and CDR2: DFQATT, SNEGSKA (reference sequence). CDR3 nucleotides: TGCAGTGCTGGACCTTGGCCAGGGAGCACTGAAGCTTTCCTT. Translating it yields CSAGPWPGSTEAFL.

This clonotype came up many times. J is TRBJ2-1 and V is TRBV6-4; 8 bases line up with TRBD1. This CDR3 comprises 13 residues. V lost 6 bases and J lost 5; bases outside the gene matches: 3. Germline V gene lookup returns CDR1 MRHNA and CDR2 SNTAGT. The CDR3: CASSRDRNNEQFF. CDR3 DNA: TGTGCCAGCAGCCGGGACAGGAACAATGAGCAGTTCTTC.

By its share, this clonotype is medium-sized. The gene calls are TRBV29-1 and TRBJ2-7, with 9 bases matching TRBD2. This CDR3 is 15 amino acids long. The V gene's germline CDR1 is SQVTM and CDR2 ANQGSEA. V shed 5 bases, J shed 1 base, and the junction held 9 bases outside the gene matches. CDR3 sequence: CSVTSGTSLSYEQYF. In nucleotides, the CDR3 is TGCAGCGTTACCTCCGGGACTAGCCTTTCCTACGAGCAGTACTTC.

V is TRBV4-3 and J is TRBJ2-7; 13 nucleotides agree with TRBD2. The CDR3 runs to 17 residues. Germline V lookup: CDR1 LGHNA, CDR2 YSLEER. V was pared by 5 bases and J by 2 bases, with 9 bases of the junction left unmatched. In DNA, the CDR3 is TGCGCCAGCAGCGGACAGGGGACTAGCGGGACAGCCTACGAGCAGTACTTC. This gives the protein CASSGQGTSGTAYEQYF.

This clonotype was seen at least ten times. CDR3 nucleotides: TGTGCCAGCAGCCAAGGCAGCTACAATGAGCAGTTCTTC. It codes for CASSQGSYNEQFF. V usage is TRBV3-1 and J usage is TRBJ2-1; unclear D gene. Per the germline V gene, CDR1 is LGHDT and CDR2 is YNNKEL (reference sequence). Trimming stripped 1 base from V and 3 bases from J, with 4 bases between. The length of the CDR3 is 13 residues.

This chain connects TRBV29-1 to TRBJ2-1; D may correspond to TRBD1 or TRBD2 (5 bases each). The CDR3 totals 11 residues. Trimming took off 8 bases at V and 7 bases at J, with 12 bases between the two ends. The germline CDR1 and CDR2 sequences are SQVTM and ANQGSEA. CDR3 coding DNA: TGCAGCTTAGTGGGGGTGAATGAGCAGTTCTTC. It encodes CSLVGVNEQFF.

By share, this clonotype counts as medium-sized (0.01 to 0.1%). The V gene is TRBV25-1, the J gene TRBJ2-5, with D tentatively TRBD1 (6 bases). The germline gives CDR1 MGHDK, CDR2 SYGVNS. V lost 2 bases and J lost 4, with 8 bases in between. The CDR3 consists of 13 residues. CDR3 loop: CASSETGPETQYF. CDR3 DNA sequence: TGTGCCAGCAGTGAAACAGGGCCAGAGACCCAGTACTTC.